This T cell receptor (beta chain) originates from a study of cytomegalovirus exposure and HLA in healthy donors (TCRdb year 2017). General notes on the study: An earlier analysis of some 500 of the donors reported 250 to 300 Gb of sequence data and about 100 million unique TCR beta sequences from some 180 million T cells. Donor age, sex, ethnicity and CMV serostatus were collected together with the repertoire data. Both class I and class II loci were covered by HLA typing, at four-digit resolution. Using immunosequencing, the study profiled T cell repertoires from approximately 700 subjects and related those repertoires to cytomegalovirus serostatus. To predict cytomegalovirus infection status, the study brought together high-throughput TCR immunosequencing, statistical association of individual TCRs with disease status, and machine learning. Of the approximately 400 genotyped donors, about 80% fell in the genetic ancestry cluster associated with self-reported Caucasian donors. Along with the approximately 620-subject first cohort, a separate validation cohort of over a hundred different subjects was used. The later analysis used no new phenotypic data to find candidate immune exposures, relying instead on TCR beta sequences and their occurrence across donors. An early release that covered fewer than 800 HLA-typed donors contained around 330 gigabases of sequencing data and tens of millions of unique TCR sequences. Several DR-DQ haplotypes were handled as single units for association and clustering because linkage in the cohort was strong. The study aimed to test whether cataloging public T cell receptors could reveal signatures of past pathogen exposure. All discovery cohort repertoires had been generated using a single sequencing platform. Across about 380 genotyped donors of the cohort, an average of about 200,000 unique TCR beta nucleotide sequences per donor were sequenced, and 15% to 20% of those sequences were non-productive. The number of typed donors differed by locus: about 629-640 for A, B, C, DRB1 and DQB1; 500 to 550 for DQA1; approximately 610 for DPA1; and around 490 for DPB1. To study patterns of TCR occurrence, a later analysis re-analyzed previously published TCR beta repertoires from several hundred donors and added high-resolution HLA genotyping. A later genetic analysis used genome-wide SNP genotypes for about 60% of the roughly 700 donors, treating that subset as a discovery cohort. In an earlier analysis of a few hundred of the donors, high-throughput TCR beta sequencing was used to judge whether each TCR beta V gene segment behaved as functional or pseudogenic. Results the study describes overall, beyond this receptor: Because counts were too low, some 16 rarely observed V segments, including chromosome 9 orphons, were excluded from the earlier analysis of 587 of the donors. In a later analysis, most CMV-associated TCR beta chains were found to appear HLA-restricted, with HLA associations seemingly driven largely by CMV exposure. In a later analysis, the rate of TCR association differed among HLA loci, with DRB1 alleles having the most associated TCRs and HLA-C alleles having the fewest. An earlier analysis of several hundred of the donors showed that most TCR beta V segments appeared in productive rearrangements either about 87% or about 30% of the time, which broadly matched IMGT annotations. Strong co-occurrence of HLA alleles, especially DR and DQ, made assigning TCR associations to individual alleles difficult. Because the 87-base-pair reads could not distinguish some IMGT-functional V segments, including TRBV6-2 and TRBV6-3, those segments were excluded. A later genetic analysis reported fewer N-insertions in productive TCRs among donors in an Asian-associated ancestry cluster than the roughly 700-donor mean. A cluster of highly shared sequence variants was judged likely to be a technical artifact of the sequencing pipeline. Because HLA typing was missing for some donors at each locus, association tests included only the typed subset. While some public TCRs were present in many individuals, most TCR sequences turned up only very rarely across donors. The cohort was sequenced for TCR beta chains only, and without alpha or paired-chain data the features that could be detected were limited. A further reported finding was that TCR beta sequences accurately predicted the HLA-A and HLA-B alleles for most subjects in the first cohort. In a later analysis, about 16,000 TCR beta sequences were associated with specific HLA alleles at a false discovery rate of 0.05. Correlated functional status among segregating V segments might be attributable to linkage disequilibrium, but an unknown experimental factor could not be ruled out. A later analysis reported that several top co-occurrence clusters appeared linked to parvovirus B19, influenza, CMV and Epstein-Barr virus. The study gave a list of 150 to 200 TCR beta chains associated with cytomegalovirus. Presence/absence analyses assumed roughly uniform sequencing depth across donors, an assumption that may not hold. In a later genetic analysis, a missense DCLRE1C variant was associated with V-gene and J-gene trimming of TCR beta chains, and the association was replicated in an independent cohort. Cytomegalovirus status was reported to be diagnosed by the classifier with high specificity and sensitivity in both the original and validation cohorts. The only immune exposure information available for the cohort was CMV serostatus. The authors suggested that the approach could potentially be generalized to other disease states and immunological phenotypes. In a later analysis, HLA-associated TCR beta chains were found to be more clonally expanded and to have lower generation probabilities than equally common non-associated chains. Three of the identified cytomegalovirus-associated TCR beta chains were confirmed in vitro to be specific for cytomegalovirus antigens.

Trimming removed 0 bases from V and 7 bases from J; the gene matches leave 5 bases unexplained. CDR1 and CDR2 were assigned from the germline V gene as MNHEY and SVGAGI. Spanning cysteine to phenylalanine, the CDR3 consists of 15 amino acids. Only CDR3 DNA remains: 45 bases, in frame from the first base. Libraries were built with the immunoSEQ multiplex PCR assay. A mixture of 60 forward primers for TCR Vbeta segments and 13 reverse primers for TCR Jbeta segments was used in the multiplex PCR. The CDR3 region of rearranged TCR beta genes was amplified from genomic DNA by a multiplex PCR assay. The Illumina HiSeq System was used to sequence the amplified TCR beta libraries as 87-base-pair reads. In the original analysis: Across the roughly 600 repertoires, a later analysis counted 80 million or so unique TCR beta chains, around 10 million of which were shared by at least two donors. Raw reads were error-corrected and collapsed into unique sequences with a nearest-neighbor algorithm that merged closely related sequences to remove PCR and sequencing errors. V, D and J gene segments were assigned by aligning CDR3 sequences to IMGT reference sequences. For a sequence to be retained, a match of at least six nucleotides was required to both a V gene segment and a J gene segment. A rearrangement counted as productive if the CDR3 had no stop codons and remained in frame with V and J, and every other rearrangement counted as non-productive. CDR3 was defined by IMGT convention, running from the second conserved V-encoded cysteine to the conserved J-encoded phenylalanine. The earlier analysis of some 580 of the donors excluded any sequence lacking an unambiguous match to a single V gene segment. An earlier analysis of around 600 of the donors classified V segments as functional when productive rearrangements were above 56.7% and as segregating when the standard deviation between donors was above 5%. A statistical classification framework was built to diagnose cytomegalovirus status from the catalog of TCR beta chain sequences. In a later analysis, TCR nucleotide sequences were compared against IMGT/GENE-DB human TR gene sequences so that V and J genes could be assigned. A later analysis assigned CDR3 sequences and most-parsimonious VDJ recombination scenarios with the TCRdist pipeline. In a later analysis, each TCR beta chain was defined by its CDR3 amino acid sequence together with its V-gene family, and reads without a unique V-gene family were excluded. To address suspected cross-contamination and a sequencing artifact, a later analysis removed some 620 highly shared, low-generation-probability nucleotide sequences. In a later analysis, a clonal expansion index for each public chain was calculated from normalized within-repertoire ranks of inferred template counts. In a later analysis, generation probabilities were computed using a VDJ recombination model fitted to out-of-frame rearrangements, and the results were checked against IGoR. A later analysis scored TCR-TCR, TCR-HLA and TCR-CMV co-occurrence with hypergeometric tests, applying a repertoire-size bias correction to TCR pairs. To estimate false discovery rates, a later analysis permuted the HLA or CMV assignments 20 times. In a later analysis, co-occurring TCRs were grouped using DBSCAN, and TCRdist sequence similarity was added for clustering within HLA-allele-positive subsets. Co-occurrence clustering excluded repertoires with fewer than 30,000 or more than 120,000 public chains, plus five with anomalous nucleotide sharing. The clones in this table, taken by TCRdb from immuneACCESS, are in-frame only. Not every clone is retained; where verified, under half of the shortfall comes from an unresolved V gene, and the cause of the rest is unknown. Clonal size and the V and J genes are those of that table, whereas D and trimming came from the DNA. The sample includes about 200,000 clones, with roughly 70% observed a single time. The leading ten clones occupy roughly 2.5% of the sample.

To note about this clone: There is no known antigen for this receptor. There are no base qualities to consult, and no much larger clone falls within one base.

In total, roughly 710 healthy bone marrow donors made up the cohort. At the time of sampling, every cohort member was nominally healthy, though immune exposures that went unrecorded were likely present. The donor was CMV seropositive and belonged to the group of 250 to 300 seropositive cohort members. A peripheral blood sample was provided by each donor, and peripheral blood mononuclear cells were used for TCR beta sequencing. Genomic DNA extraction from the blood cell samples was performed with the Qiagen DNeasy Blood Extraction Kit. The sequence joins TRBV6-5 to TRBJ2-1; the junction holds 8 bases that match TRBD2. The sequence was collected from a man aged 35-49 years in good health and CMV-seropositive. Sequenced input: PBMCs. The bases read TGTGCCAGCAGTTACTCTACGGGGGGGGTGAATGAGCAGTTCTTC. Its amino acids are CASSYSTGGVNEQFF.